A selection of T cell receptor beta chains follows, all from one sample in a study of blood T cell repertoires in COVID-19. Assay used: immunoSEQ multiplex PCR; TCRdb lists only in-frame clones, some missing. The sample yields more than 150,000 clones, roughly four fifths seen once. The sequencing input was peripheral blood. These receptors came from a woman aged 40 to 50 with acute or convalescent COVID-19. CDR3s include the opening cysteine and the closing phenylalanine or tryptophan. A D gene is named only where the DNA matches it firmly. Some rows have no size entry. The others give once, few or many, or a class for an expanded clone.

d_call clone_size j_call cdr3_length v_call cdr3_aa cdr3_nt
TRBD1 - TRBJ2-1 13 TRBV3-1/TRBV3-2 CASSLNRGNEQFF TGTGCCAGCAGCCTGAACAGGGGCAATGAGCAGTTCTTC
TRBD2 - TRBJ2-1 14 TRBV3-1/TRBV3-2 CASSQWTSGNEQFF TGTGCCAGCAGCCAATGGACTAGCGGGAATGAGCAGTTCTTC
- - TRBJ2-1 14 TRBV11-2 CASSLRLNNNEQFF TGTGCCAGCAGCTTACGGTTGAATAACAATGAGCAGTTCTTC
TRBD2 once TRBJ2-5 19 TRBV5-1 CASSSRLAGELFVVQTQYF TGCGCCAGCAGCTCCCGACTAGCGGGGGAGTTGTTTGTTGTGCAGACCCAGTACTTC
TRBD1 - TRBJ1-1 16 TRBV5-4 CAHLRAHQGENTEAFF TGTGCTCACCTGAGAGCTCATCAGGGGGAGAACACTGAAGCTTTCTTT
- few TRBJ2-1 16 TRBV5-1 CASSLIPKSSYNEQFF TGCGCCAGCAGCTTGATACCCAAGAGCTCCTACAATGAGCAGTTCTTC
- - TRBJ1-3 16 TRBV19 CASSITGFASGNTIYF TGTGCCAGTAGTATTACAGGATTCGCCTCTGGAAACACCATATATTTT
TRBD1 - TRBJ1-2 14 TRBV2 CASSNRGTAYGYTF TGTGCCAGCAGTAACAGGGGGACGGCCTATGGCTACACCTTC
- - TRBJ2-1 11 TRBV5-8 CASSPFGEQFF TGTGCCAGCAGCCCCTTCGGTGAGCAGTTCTTC
- once TRBJ1-3 11 TRBV12-3/TRBV12-4 CAIPLGVSIYF TGTGCCATCCCCTTGGGCGTCTCCATATATTTT
TRBD2 - TRBJ2-7 15 TRBV27 CASRPLGGSSYEQYF TGTGCCAGCAGACCTTTGGGGGGGAGCTCCTACGAGCAGTACTTC
TRBD1 - TRBJ1-5 14 TRBV3-1/TRBV3-2 CASSQGVRGEPQHF TGTGCCAGCAGCCAAGGGGTCAGGGGGGAGCCCCAGCATTTT
TRBD1 - TRBJ1-5 14 TRBV7-2 CASSLKALGTDTIF TGTGCCAGCAGCTTAAAGGCCCTAGGGACAGACACTATTTTT
TRBD2 - TRBJ2-7 15 TRBV11-1 CASSVGTSVSYEQYF TGTGCCAGCAGCGTTGGGACTAGCGTCTCCTACGAGCAGTACTTC
- once TRBJ1-1 12 TRBV12-3/TRBV12-4 CASSLQASEAFF TGTGCCAGCAGTTTACAGGCGTCTGAAGCTTTCTTT
TRBD1 - TRBJ1-1 14 TRBV19 CASRIGTGVTEAFF TGTGCCAGTAGAATTGGGACAGGGGTCACTGAAGCTTTCTTT
- - TRBJ1-6 15 TRBV28 CASSRRREPNSPLHF TGTGCCAGCAGCCGCCGCCGGGAGCCTAATTCACCCCTCCACTTT
TRBD1 - TRBJ1-1 15 TRBV5-1 CASSITGQGYTEAFF TGCGCCAGCAGCATAACGGGACAGGGATACACTGAAGCTTTCTTT
- - TRBJ1-1 16 TRBV13 CASSLGGWKMNTEAFF TGTGCCAGCAGCTTGGGGGGGTGGAAAATGAACACTGAAGCTTTCTTT
TRBD2 once TRBJ2-1 19 TRBV10-3 CAISDYPFLAGGAYNEQFF TGTGCCATCAGTGATTACCCCTTCCTAGCGGGGGGAGCCTACAATGAGCAGTTCTTC
- - TRBJ1-6 14 TRBV2 CATGEGQGFSPLHF TGTGCCACCGGTGAGGGGCAGGGGTTTTCACCCCTCCACTTT
- - TRBJ1-4 15 TRBV5-6 CASSSYGRASEKLFF TGTGCCAGCAGCAGTTACGGGAGGGCCAGTGAAAAACTGTTTTTT
- - TRBJ1-2 16 TRBV19 CASSTTRQYRNYGYTF TGTGCCAGTAGTACCACCAGACAGTACCGTAACTATGGCTACACCTTC
- - TRBJ1-1 15 TRBV29-1 CSVGAGWAMNTEAFF TGCAGCGTCGGAGCAGGGTGGGCTATGAACACTGAAGCTTTCTTT
- - TRBJ1-5 15 TRBV2 CASSAQGGSNQPQHF TGTGCCAGCAGTGCGCAGGGCGGTAGCAATCAGCCCCAGCATTTT
TRBD2 - TRBJ2-3 16 TRBV7-9 CASSSQTSGSTDTQYF TGTGCCAGCAGCTCCCAGACTAGCGGGAGCACAGATACGCAGTATTTT
TRBD1 - TRBJ1-2 13 TRBV2 CASRDRAGYGYTF TGTGCCAGCAGAGACAGGGCAGGTTATGGCTACACCTTC
TRBD2 few TRBJ2-2 22 TRBV19 CASSISWKGAILAGVGTGELFF TGTGCCAGTAGTATATCTTGGAAGGGCGCTATACTAGCGGGAGTAGGCACCGGGGAGCTGTTTTTT
- - TRBJ2-4 15 TRBV7-2 CASSFSGLAKNIQYF TGTGCCAGCAGCTTTTCGGGTCTAGCCAAAAACATTCAGTACTTC
TRBD2 - TRBJ2-3 15 TRBV30 CAWWSPGGKTDTQYF TGTGCCTGGTGGTCGCCGGGGGGGAAGACAGATACGCAGTATTTT
- - TRBJ1-4 13 TRBV5-5 CASSLLRGEKLFF TGTGCCAGCAGCTTGTTACGGGGGGAAAAACTGTTTTTT
- - TRBJ1-5 15 TRBV2 CASTRQPDSNQPQHF TGTGCCAGCACACGACAGCCCGATAGCAATCAGCCCCAGCATTTT
TRBD1 - TRBJ1-1 19 TRBV19 CASRPDWDRVLIENTEAFF TGTGCCAGTAGACCCGATTGGGACAGGGTGCTTATAGAGAACACTGAAGCTTTCTTT
- - TRBJ1-4 14 TRBV19 CASTIGSVNEKLFF TGTGCCAGTACCATCGGGTCAGTTAATGAAAAACTGTTTTTT
- - TRBJ1-4 18 TRBV7-6 CASSSSPNRAATNEKLFF TGTGCCAGCAGCTCAAGCCCGAACAGGGCTGCAACTAATGAAAAACTGTTTTTT
- - TRBJ1-6 14 TRBV9 CASSVEAENSPLHF TGTGCCAGCAGCGTAGAAGCGGAAAATTCACCCCTCCACTTT
TRBD2 - TRBJ2-3 17 TRBV4-1 CASSQAGRGRGADTQYF TGCGCCAGCAGCCAAGCGGGGAGGGGCCGGGGGGCAGATACGCAGTATTTT
- many TRBJ1-4 14 TRBV7-8 CASSSGVANEKLFF TGTGCCAGCAGTTCGGGGGTGGCTAATGAAAAACTGTTTTTT
- - TRBJ2-7 17 TRBV4-1 CASSQVAGRPSLIEQYF TGCGCCAGCAGCCAAGTTGCCGGCAGGCCCTCCCTGATCGAGCAGTACTTC
- many TRBJ2-5 14 TRBV19 CASSIGRPSETQYF TGTGCCAGTAGTATAGGGAGACCTTCGGAGACCCAGTACTTC
- - TRBJ2-1 15 TRBV5-1 CASSFGGRSYNEQFF TGCGCCAGCAGCTTTGGTGGGCGCTCCTACAATGAGCAGTTCTTC
- - TRBJ1-6 18 TRBV3-1/TRBV3-2 CASSSRGVPNPNNSPLHF TGTGCCAGCAGCTCCCGTGGAGTCCCGAACCCCAATAATTCACCCCTCCACTTT
- - TRBJ1-1 14 TRBV3-1/TRBV3-2 CASSQAGAGTEAFF TGTGCCAGCAGCCAAGCTGGGGCTGGGACTGAAGCTTTCTTT
TRBD2 once TRBJ2-3 16 TRBV6-6 CASSYSASGTDMAQYF TGTGCCAGCAGTTACTCGGCCAGCGGGACGGATATGGCGCAGTATTTT
- - TRBJ1-5 13 TRBV7-9 CASSLGANQPQHF TGTGCCAGCAGCTTAGGAGCAAATCAGCCCCAGCATTTT